Listed below are T cell receptor beta chains from one sample, sequenced in a study of blood T cell repertoires in COVID-19. Produced via immunoSEQ multiplex PCR; TCRdb's table is partial and in-frame only. Counted here are roughly 70,000 clones, around four fifths occurring once; the ten biggest clones make up about 15%. Material for sequencing was peripheral blood. The source is a man aged 55 to 70 with COVID-19, enrolled during active disease. The CDR3 runs from the conserved cysteine through the conserved F or W. Fields, in order: D gene, clone size, J gene, V gene, CDR3 protein, CDR3 DNA. D genes are given only for firm matches. Clone size is shown for a subset of rows, as once, few, many or a class of expanded clone.

d_gene: TRBD1
abundance: .
j_gene: TRBJ1-3
v_gene: TRBV5-6
CDR3aa: CASSVGQGAQYTIYF
CDR3nt: TGTGCCAGCAGCGTCGGACAGGGGGCACAGTACACCATATATTTT

d_gene: .
abundance: .
j_gene: TRBJ2-1
v_gene: TRBV7-3
CDR3aa: CASSRDGGLSSYNEQFF
CDR3nt: TGTGCCAGCAGTCGTGACGGGGGGCTCAGCTCCTACAATGAGCAGTTCTTC

d_gene: .
abundance: .
j_gene: TRBJ2-1
v_gene: TRBV2
CDR3aa: CASSEGGLATNEQFF
CDR3nt: TGTGCCAGCAGTGAGGGTGGACTCGCGACGAATGAGCAGTTCTTC

d_gene: TRBD2
abundance: many
j_gene: TRBJ2-1
v_gene: TRBV5-1
CDR3aa: CASSLSSGVSSYNEQFF
CDR3nt: TGCGCCAGCAGCTTATCGAGCGGGGTGAGCTCCTACAATGAGCAGTTCTTC

d_gene: .
abundance: .
j_gene: TRBJ2-5
v_gene: TRBV2
CDR3aa: CASSVQGGAETQYF
CDR3nt: TGTGCCAGCAGTGTTCAGGGGGGAGCAGAGACCCAGTACTTC

d_gene: TRBD2
abundance: .
j_gene: TRBJ2-5
v_gene: TRBV5-1
CDR3aa: CASSRGGGREETQYF
CDR3nt: TGCGCCAGCAGCCGCGGCGGCGGGAGAGAAGAGACCCAGTACTTC

d_gene: .
abundance: .
j_gene: TRBJ2-6
v_gene: TRBV18
CDR3aa: CASSPRGLSGANVLTF
CDR3nt: TGTGCCAGCTCACCACGGGGACTCTCTGGGGCCAACGTCCTGACTTTC

d_gene: TRBD2
abundance: .
j_gene: TRBJ2-1
v_gene: TRBV28
CDR3aa: CASRSGSSYNEQFF
CDR3nt: TGTGCCAGCAGGAGCGGGAGCTCCTACAATGAGCAGTTCTTC

d_gene: .
abundance: many
j_gene: TRBJ1-2
v_gene: TRBV7-9
CDR3aa: CASSRGGGYTF
CDR3nt: TGTGCCAGCAGCCGAGGGGGTGGCTACACCTTC

d_gene: .
abundance: .
j_gene: TRBJ2-5
v_gene: TRBV3-1/TRBV3-2
CDR3aa: CASSQGWTEGETQYF
CDR3nt: TGTGCCAGCAGCCAGGGCTGGACGGAGGGAGAGACCCAGTACTTC

d_gene: TRBD2
abundance: .
j_gene: TRBJ2-1
v_gene: TRBV29-1
CDR3aa: CSVLAGGYNEQFF
CDR3nt: TGCAGCGTTTTAGCGGGAGGCTACAATGAGCAGTTCTTC

d_gene: TRBD2
abundance: .
j_gene: TRBJ2-7
v_gene: TRBV5-1
CDR3aa: CASSPGRGNLYEQYF
CDR3nt: TGCGCCAGCAGCCCTGGGCGGGGGAACCTCTACGAGCAGTACTTC

d_gene: .
abundance: .
j_gene: TRBJ2-3
v_gene: TRBV2
CDR3aa: CASIDGDTDTQYF
CDR3nt: TGTGCCAGCATAGACGGAGACACAGATACGCAGTATTTT

d_gene: .
abundance: many
j_gene: TRBJ2-2
v_gene: TRBV12-5
CDR3aa: CASGLVLSASGELFF
CDR3nt: TGTGCTAGTGGTTTGGTACTTTCCGCCTCCGGGGAGCTGTTTTTT

d_gene: .
abundance: .
j_gene: TRBJ1-6
v_gene: TRBV7-9
CDR3aa: CASSGGQDNSPLHF
CDR3nt: TGTGCCAGCAGCGGAGGCCAGGATAATTCACCCCTCCACTTT